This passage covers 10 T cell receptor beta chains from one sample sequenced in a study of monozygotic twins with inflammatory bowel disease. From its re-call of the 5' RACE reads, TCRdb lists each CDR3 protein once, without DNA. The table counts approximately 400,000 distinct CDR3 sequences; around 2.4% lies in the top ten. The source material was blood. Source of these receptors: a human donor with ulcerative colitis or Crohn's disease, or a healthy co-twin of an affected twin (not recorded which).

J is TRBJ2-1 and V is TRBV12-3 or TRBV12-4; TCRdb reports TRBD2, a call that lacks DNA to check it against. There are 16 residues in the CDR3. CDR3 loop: CASSFGTSGSYNEQFF.

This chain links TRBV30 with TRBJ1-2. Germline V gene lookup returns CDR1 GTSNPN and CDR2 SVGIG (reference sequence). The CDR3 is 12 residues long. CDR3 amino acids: CAWRAGIYGYTF.

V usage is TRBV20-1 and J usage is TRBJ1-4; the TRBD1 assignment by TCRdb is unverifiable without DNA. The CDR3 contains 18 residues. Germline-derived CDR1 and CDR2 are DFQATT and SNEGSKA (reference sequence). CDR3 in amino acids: CSAPRPGTDMSTNEKLFF.

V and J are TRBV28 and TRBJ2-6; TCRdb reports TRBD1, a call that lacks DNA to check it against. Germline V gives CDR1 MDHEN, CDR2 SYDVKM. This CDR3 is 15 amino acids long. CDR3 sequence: CASRGSPGGANVLTF.

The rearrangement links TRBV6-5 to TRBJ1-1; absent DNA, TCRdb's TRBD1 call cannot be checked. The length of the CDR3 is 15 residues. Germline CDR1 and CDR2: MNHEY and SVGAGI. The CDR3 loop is CASSYSETGLSRAFF.

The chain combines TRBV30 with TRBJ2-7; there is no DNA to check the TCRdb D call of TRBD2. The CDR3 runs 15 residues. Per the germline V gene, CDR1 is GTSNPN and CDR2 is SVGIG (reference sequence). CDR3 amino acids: CAWSPGLLSSYEQYF.

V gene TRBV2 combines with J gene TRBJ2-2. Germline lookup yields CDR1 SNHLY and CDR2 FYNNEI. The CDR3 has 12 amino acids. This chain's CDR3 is CASRQETGELFF.

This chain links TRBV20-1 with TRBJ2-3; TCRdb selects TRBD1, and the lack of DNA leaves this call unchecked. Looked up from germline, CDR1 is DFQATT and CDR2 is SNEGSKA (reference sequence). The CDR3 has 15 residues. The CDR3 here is CSATRGQSSTDTQYF.

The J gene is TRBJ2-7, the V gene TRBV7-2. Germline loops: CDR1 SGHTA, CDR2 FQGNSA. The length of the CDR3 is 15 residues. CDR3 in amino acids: CASSYSVWGPYEQYF.

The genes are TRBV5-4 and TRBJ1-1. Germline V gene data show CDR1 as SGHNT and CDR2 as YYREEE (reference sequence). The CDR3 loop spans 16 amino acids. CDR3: CASSLEAGGLWGEAFF.